This T cell receptor beta chain was sequenced for a study of blood T cell repertoires in COVID-19. As for the study in general: Italy, Spain and the United States were the sources of the convalescent and acute COVID-19 samples. PBMCs, B-cell-depleted T cells, or T cells were the source of the cDNA or gDNA that made up the material.

Authors' data handling: Amplification of reference gene primers provided the estimated nucleated cell counts. Generated by immunoSEQ multiplex PCR, the TCRdb table keeps only in-frame clones and is missing some. V and J calls plus clone size are reproduced from that table; the DNA served to infer D and trimming. The table has about 160,000 clones, approximately 75% seen once. This clone was observed once. V was pared by 2 bases and J by 6 bases, with 3 bases of the junction left unmatched. Germline values: CDR1 SGHTA, CDR2 FQGNSA. The CDR3 has 14 residues. This sequence was found in a human donor in a cohort sampled during active COVID-19. Sequencing input: peripheral blood. The V gene is TRBV7-2, the J gene TRBJ1-5, with 8 bases matching TRBD1. The CDR3 is CASSLQGAGQPQHF. CDR3 bases: TGTGCCAGCAGCTTACAGGGGGCGGGTCAGCCCCAGCATTTT.